The 24 T cell receptor beta chains given below trace back to one sample, sequenced in a study of pediatric ulcerative colitis. Assay: immunoSEQ multiplex PCR; the TCRdb copy retains only in-frame clones and omits some. This sample has 9,000 to 10,000 clones, with over 75% found just once. Sequencing used blood. These receptors were collected from a girl between 5 and 17 years old with moderate ulcerative colitis.

This chain links TRBV21-1 with TRBJ2-7; TRBD2 is the table's D call, not checked against the DNA. TRBV21-1 has pseudogene status. This CDR3 has 15 amino acids. This CDR3 is CASRPGTSLAYEQYF. CDR3 DNA: TGTGCCAGCAGGCCCGGGACTTCTCTGGCCTACGAGCAGTACTTC.

The sample holds one count of this clone. The V call is TRBV6-6, the J call TRBJ2-3, with D perhaps TRBD2 (6 bases). V was shortened by 8 bases and J by 4 bases, with 13 bases between the two germline ends. The CDR3 extends over 13 amino acids. From germline, CDR1 is MNHNY and CDR2 SVGAGI (reference sequence). CDR3 sequence: CASGSGVADTQYF. CDR3 DNA sequence: TGTGCCAGCGGGTCGGGGGTCGCAGATACGCAGTATTTT.

The CDR3 DNA follows: TGTGCTAGTGGTAACGGACAGGGGGCCCTCGGCGGGACCCAGTACTTC. It translates to CASGNGQGALGGTQYF. The chain combines TRBV12-5 with TRBJ2-5; 11 positions match TRBD1. Per germline, CDR1 LGHNT and CDR2 FRNRAP. The CDR3 covers 16 residues. Trimming at V came to 5 bases and at J to 7 bases, leaving 12 bases not matched to a gene.

The table lists this clone with a count of one. The V gene is TRBV10-2, the J gene TRBJ2-1; the D call may be TRBD1 or TRBD2 (5 bases each). Germline lookup yields CDR1 WSHSY and CDR2 SAAADI. V was cut by 2 bases and J by 9 bases, with 11 bases left in between. CDR3 length: 13 amino acids. CDR3 nucleotides: TGCGCCAGCAGTGAGGGCAGGGAGATTGAGCAGTTCTTC. Protein product: CASSEGREIEQFF.

V gene TRBV4-1 combines with J gene TRBJ1-5; 7 bases are shared with TRBD1. The junction had 9 bases not matched to a gene; V was cut back by 5 bases and J by 2 bases. Germline values: CDR1 MGHRA, CDR2 YSYEKL. This CDR3 is 16 amino acids long. The CDR3 spells CASSRGQFVGNQPQHF. The CDR3 DNA follows: TGCGCCAGCAGCAGGGGACAGTTTGTTGGCAATCAGCCCCAGCATTTT.

The chain joins TRBV28 to TRBJ1-2; no firm D call. Trimming shortened V by 2 bases and J by 8 bases, and 18 bases separated the two germline ends. This CDR3 spans 15 amino acids. CDR1 and CDR2 from the germline V gene are MDHEN and SYDVKM. DNA of the CDR3: TGTGCCAGCAGTTTAGGCGCGGGGATGGTTCGGGGCTACACCTTC. Translating it yields CASSLGAGMVRGYTF.

The chain links TRBV29-1 to TRBJ2-3, with D unresolved. Trimming pared 6 bases from V and 11 bases from J, leaving 18 bases between. CDR3 length: 12 residues. Germline V gene sequence: CDR1 SQVTM, CDR2 ANQGSEA. The DNA of the CDR3 is TGCAGCGTGGGCACCGGGCCACAGAGGCAGTATTTT. It specifies CSVGTGPQRQYF.

The V call is TRBV27, the J call TRBJ1-5; the D gene is possibly TRBD1 (5 bases). Per the germline V gene, CDR1 is MNHEY and CDR2 is SMNVEV (reference sequence). Trimming pared 0 bases from V and 6 bases from J, leaving 6 bases between. The CDR3 is made up of 13 amino acids. Written as DNA, the CDR3 is TGTGCCAGCAGTTTATCGGGGACTCAGCCCCAGCATTTT. Encoded protein: CASSLSGTQPQHF.

The V gene is TRBV5-4, the J gene TRBJ1-2; 7 positions match TRBD1. Per the germline V gene, CDR1 is SGHNT and CDR2 is YYREEE (reference sequence). The CDR3 is made up of 15 amino acids. V lost 1 base to trimming and J lost 8 bases; unmatched junction nucleotides: 11. The CDR3 DNA follows: TGTGCCAGCAGCTTGAAAAGGGGGCCGAGACAAGGCTACACCTTC. It codes for CASSLKRGPRQGYTF. Combining the CDR3 with reference TRBV5-4 and TRBJ1-2 gives the whole variable domain ETGVTQSPTHLIKTRGQQVTLRCSSQSGHNTVSWYQQALGQGPQFIFQYYREEENGRGNFPPRFSGLQFPNYSSELNVNALELDDSALYLCASSLKRGPRQGYTFGSGTRLTVV.

The gene calls are TRBV2 and TRBJ2-7, with 11 bases that match TRBD1. V was clipped by 0 bases and J by 10 bases; unmatched bases: 5. Per the germline V gene, CDR1 is SNHLY and CDR2 is FYNNEI. The CDR3 runs 14 residues. The CDR3 nucleotides are TGTGCCAGCAGTGAAGCCACGGGACAGGGGGTTCAGTACTTC. It encodes CASSEATGQGVQYF.

The V gene is TRBV11-3, the J gene TRBJ1-1; D is unresolved. The CDR3 length is 12 residues. Germline CDR1 is SGHNT and CDR2 is YENEEA. V was cut by 4 bases and J by 1 base, with 4 bases left in between. CDR3 in amino acids: CASSYTNTEAFF. In DNA, the CDR3 is TGTGCCAGCAGCTACACGAACACTGAAGCTTTCTTT.

The genes are TRBV7-9 and TRBJ1-2; 7 nucleotides align to TRBD1. Germline V gene lookup returns CDR1 SEHNR and CDR2 FQNEAQ (reference sequence). Germline trimming cut 3 bases from V and 3 bases from J; bases unmatched to any gene: 7. CDR3 length: 15 residues. CDR3 nucleotides: TGTGCCAGCAGCTTGGGACAGCCATCGTACTATGGCTACACCTTC. It yields the protein CASSLGQPSYYGYTF.

V usage is TRBV7-3 and J usage is TRBJ2-2; D possibly corresponds to TRBD2 (6 bases). V was cut by 2 bases and J by 8 bases, with 12 bases left in between. This CDR3 region has 14 residues. Germline values: CDR1 SGHTA, CDR2 FQGTGA. In nucleotides, the CDR3 is TGTGCCAGCAGCTTATCGGGAGTCACGGGGGAGCTGTTTTTT. As protein: CASSLSGVTGELFF.

The J gene is TRBJ1-1, the V gene TRBV5-8, with a weak D call TRBD1 (5 bases). The V end was cut by 1 base, the J end by 8 bases, with 15 bases between. Germline V gene data show CDR1 as SGHTS and CDR2 as YDEGEE. The CDR3 totals 14 residues. CDR3 in amino acids: CASSLWGENEEAFF. The CDR3 DNA reads as TGTGCCAGCAGCTTGTGGGGGGAAAACGAGGAAGCTTTCTTT.

The rearrangement links TRBV7-9 to TRBJ2-2; no reliable D call. Trimming shortened V by 3 bases and J by 1 base, and 9 bases separated the two germline ends. The CDR3 has 15 amino acids. The germline CDR1 and CDR2 sequences are SEHNR and FQNEAQ (reference sequence). The DNA of the CDR3 is TGTGCCAGCAGCTTCGACGGTGGGAACACCGGGGAGCTGTTTTTT. Translated: CASSFDGGNTGELFF.

The chain employs TRBV2 and TRBJ2-3; 10 bases line up with TRBD1. V lost 8 bases, J lost 4 bases, and 9 bases stayed unmatched. Germline V CDR1 and CDR2: SNHLY, FYNNEI. CDR3 length: 15 amino acids. For the CDR3, the DNA is TGTGCCAGCTCCCGGGACAGGGGAGGGCCAGATACGCAGTATTTT. It translates to CASSRDRGGPDTQYF.

The genes are TRBV18 and TRBJ2-3; D tentatively fits TRBD1 or TRBD2 (5 bases each). Germline-derived CDR1 and CDR2 are KGHSH and LQKENI. The CDR3 is 14 amino acids. Trimming cost V 6 bases and J 2 bases, with 12 bases left between them. The CDR3 region is CASSRDGHTDTQYF. CDR3 nucleotide sequence: TGTGCCAGCTCCCGGGACGGGCACACAGATACGCAGTATTTT. The entire variable domain, with the rest obtained from reference TRBV18 and TRBJ2-3, is as follows: NAGVMQNPRHLVRRRGQEARLRCSPMKGHSHVYWYRQLPEEGLKFMVYLQKENIIDESGMPKERFSAEFPKEGPSILRIQQVVRGDSAAYFCASSRDGHTDTQYFGPGTRLTVL.

V usage is TRBV20-1 and J usage is TRBJ2-6; D is undetermined. V was pared by 6 bases and J by 2 bases, with 2 bases between. The CDR3 spans 11 residues. Germline assignment: CDR1 DFQATT and CDR2 SNEGSKA (reference sequence). The CDR3 DNA sequence: TGCAGTGCAGCTGGGGCCAACGTCCTGACTTTC. This translates into CSAAGANVLTF.

The gene calls are TRBV10-3 and TRBJ2-2; TRBD1 aligns across 7 bases. CDR1 is ENHRY and CDR2 is SYGVKD in the germline V gene. There are 13 residues in the CDR3. V trimming: 3 bases; J trimming: 6 bases; junction bases outside the gene matches: 1. CDR3 residues: CAISDDRAGELFF. CDR3 nucleotide sequence: TGTGCCATCAGTGACGACAGGGCCGGGGAGCTGTTTTTT.

This clone came up once. The chain employs TRBV5-1 and TRBJ2-2, with TRBD1 matching 7 bases. Germline V CDR1 and CDR2: SGHRS, YFSETQ. The ends lost 7 bases at V and 5 bases at J; junction bases unmatched: 8. CDR3 length equals 14 residues. CDR3 residues: CASGWTGQTGELFF. CDR3 coding DNA: TGCGCCAGCGGGTGGACAGGTCAGACCGGGGAGCTGTTTTTT.

V gene TRBV4-1 combines with J gene TRBJ1-2, with 7 bases aligning to TRBD1. The germline V gene has CDR1 MGHRA and CDR2 YSYEKL. V was clipped by 3 bases and J by 4 bases; unmatched bases: 14. CDR3 size: 17 residues. CDR3 bases: TGCGCCAGCAGCCAGGACACCCCCTCGGGACAGTCCTATGGCTACACCTTC. The encoded protein is CASSQDTPSGQSYGYTF.

Here the CDR3 DNA reads TGTGCCAGCAGCCCGGGGACAGGGCGCGCCGACACCTTC. As protein: CASSPGTGRADTF. The genes are TRBV7-8 and TRBJ1-2; 9 bases are shared with TRBD1. Trimming at V came to 5 bases and at J to 12 bases, leaving 10 bases not matched to a gene. CDR3 size: 13 residues. CDR1 and CDR2 (germline): SGHVS, FQNEAQ.

This clone was seen just once. This sequence joins TRBV10-3 and TRBJ1-5; maybe TRBD1 (5 bases). V was shortened by 6 bases and J by 4 bases, with 13 bases between the two germline ends. The length of the CDR3 is 14 residues. Per the germline V gene, CDR1 is ENHRY and CDR2 is SYGVKD. In nucleotides, the CDR3 is TGTGCCATCAGCATCGGGACGGCGAATCAGCCCCAGCATTTT. Translated, it gives CAISIGTANQPQHF.

J is TRBJ2-5 and V is TRBV2, with 10 bases that match TRBD1. Germline CDR1 and CDR2: SNHLY and FYNNEI. V lost 3 bases to trimming and J lost 5 bases; unmatched junction nucleotides: 3. This CDR3 comprises 14 residues. The CDR3 is CASSDRQGAETQYF. Here the CDR3 DNA reads TGTGCCAGCAGTGATCGACAGGGGGCCGAGACCCAGTACTTC.